The source of this T cell receptor (beta chain) is a study of shared T cell receptors in the human thymus. The repertoire was sequenced with immunoSEQ multiplex PCR; TCRdb's copy has only in-frame clones and lacks some. The data show some 720,000 clones, around nine tenths seen once. From germline, CDR1 is MRHNA and CDR2 SNTAGT. V lost 0 bases to trimming and J lost 8 bases; unmatched junction nucleotides: 7. The CDR3 loop spans 15 amino acids. The sample was also reused in another study, on human thymus T cells. That publication notes: Donors were healthy Finnish infants having corrective surgery for congenital heart defects. Resections obtained during corrective heart surgery supplied the thymus tissue. Thymic and blood repertoires appeared to display a bias in their usage of V and J genes.

The sequencing input was thymocytes. The sequence was obtained from a boy in the first two years of life with a congenital heart defect. This chain joins TRBV6-4 and TRBJ2-1; 7 bases are shared with TRBD2. The chain's CDR3 is CASSDSLLAAHEQFF. Written as DNA, the CDR3 is TGTGCCAGCAGTGACTCTCTGCTAGCGGCCCATGAGCAGTTCTTC.